This T cell receptor (beta chain) was profiled in a study of blood T cell repertoires in COVID-19. The wider study: Whether acute or convalescent, the COVID-19 samples came from the United States, Italy and Spain. The analysed material was cDNA or gDNA that came from T cells, B-cell-depleted T cells, or PBMCs.

Trimming pared 6 bases from V and 1 base from J, leaving 17 bases between. The CDR3 covers 16 residues. The germline gives CDR1 SGHVT, CDR2 SQSDAQ. In the study's own analysis: Estimated nucleated cell counts came from reference gene primer amplification. Produced via immunoSEQ multiplex PCR; TCRdb's table is partial and in-frame only. The V and J calls and the clone size are those of that table, but D and trimming were determined from the DNA. This sample has 130,000 to 150,000 clones; 75% to 90% occur once, and the top ten carry roughly 6.1%. This sequence was found in a man older than 75 with acute or convalescent COVID-19. Material for sequencing was peripheral blood. The rearrangement links TRBV7-4 to TRBJ2-3, with D hard to call. DNA for the CDR3: TGTGCCAGCAGACTCTGCTGCCTAACTGGCACAGATACGCAGTATTTT. Amino acid sequence: CASRLCCLTGTDTQYF.